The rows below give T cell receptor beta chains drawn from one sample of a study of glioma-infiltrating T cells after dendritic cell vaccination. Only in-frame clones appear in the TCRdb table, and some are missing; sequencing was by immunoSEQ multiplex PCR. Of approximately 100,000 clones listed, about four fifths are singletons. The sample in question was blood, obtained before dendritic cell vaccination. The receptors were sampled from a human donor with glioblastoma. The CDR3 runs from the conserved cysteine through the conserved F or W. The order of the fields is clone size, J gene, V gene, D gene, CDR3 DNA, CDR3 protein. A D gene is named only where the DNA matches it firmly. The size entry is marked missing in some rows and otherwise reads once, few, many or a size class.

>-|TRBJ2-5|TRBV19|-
TGTGCCAGTAGCGTTGACCTAGCGAACCAAGAGACCCAGTACTTC
CASSVDLANQETQYF
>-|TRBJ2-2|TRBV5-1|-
TGCGCCAGCAGCCTCCGACAGGAAATCTCGGGCACCGGGGAGCTGTTTTTT
CASSLRQEISGTGELFF
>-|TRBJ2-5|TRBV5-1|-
TGCGCCAGCAGCTTGGTAACAGGGCGAGAGACCCAGTACTTC
CASSLVTGRETQYF
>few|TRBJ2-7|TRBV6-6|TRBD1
TGTGCCAGCAGTGGTCCGGGGGGGACAGGGGCCGAGCAGTACTTC
CASSGPGGTGAEQYF
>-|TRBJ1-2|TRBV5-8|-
TGTGCCAGCAGGTACCCGGGGGGCAGCTATGGCTACACCTTC
CASRYPGGSYGYTF
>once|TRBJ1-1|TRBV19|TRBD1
TGTGCCAGTAGTTCCCAGGGGGCGGTTGAAGCTTTCTTT
CASSSQGAVEAFF
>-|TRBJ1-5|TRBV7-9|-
TGTGCCAGCAGCTTAGGTTCTGGCAATCAGCCCCAGCATTTT
CASSLGSGNQPQHF
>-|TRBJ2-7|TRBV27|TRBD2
TGTGCCAGCAGTCCCCGGACGGTTTCGGGGGGAGAGCAGTACTTC
CASSPRTVSGGEQYF
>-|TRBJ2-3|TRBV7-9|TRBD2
TGTGCCAGCAGCCCCCGAGTAGCGGGGGGTTATACGCAGTATTTT
CASSPRVAGGYTQYF
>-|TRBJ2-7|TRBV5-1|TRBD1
TGCGCCAGCAGCTTGGCCGGGGACAGGTACTACGAGCAGTACTTC
CASSLAGDRYYEQYF
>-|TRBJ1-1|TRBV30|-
TGTGCCTGGAGCACGGGGGACACTGAAGCTTTCTTT
CAWSTGDTEAFF
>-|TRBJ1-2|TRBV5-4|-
TGTGCCAGCAGCTCCCCCGCGGACTATGGCTACACCTTC
CASSSPADYGYTF
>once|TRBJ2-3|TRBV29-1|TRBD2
TGCAGCGTCCTTAGCGGGGGCACAGATACGCAGTATTTT
CSVLSGGTDTQYF
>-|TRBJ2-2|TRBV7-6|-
TGTGCCAGCAGGGACAGTAACACCGGGGAGCTGTTTTTT
CASRDSNTGELFF
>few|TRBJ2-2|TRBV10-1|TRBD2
TGCGCCAGCAGTGAAGCTAGCGGGGGTTCCGGGGAGCTGTTTTTT
CASSEASGGSGELFF
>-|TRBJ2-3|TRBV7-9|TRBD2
TGTGCCAGCAGCCAACTAGCGGGGGTGCGCACAGATACGCAGTATTTT
CASSQLAGVRTDTQYF
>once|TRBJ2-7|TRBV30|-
TGTGCCTGGAGTGTAGGCGGAGACTACGAGCAGTACTTC
CAWSVGGDYEQYF
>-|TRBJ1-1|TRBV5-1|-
TGCGCCAGCAGCTTAACTTCGTCTGAAGCTTTCTTT
CASSLTSSEAFF
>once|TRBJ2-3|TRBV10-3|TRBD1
TGTGCCATACAGGGGGTTACAGATACGCAGTATTTT
CAIQGVTDTQYF
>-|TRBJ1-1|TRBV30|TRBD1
TGTGCCTGGAGTGTTTGGGGACAGGGGGTAACTGAAGCTTTCTTT
CAWSVWGQGVTEAFF
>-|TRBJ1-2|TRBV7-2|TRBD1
TGTGCCAGCAGCCGACGACAGGGGTATAACTATGGCTACACCTTC
CASSRRQGYNYGYTF
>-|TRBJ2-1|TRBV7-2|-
TGTGCCAGCAGCTTAGCGAGAGTGGGGGGCTCCTACAATGAGCAGTTCTTC
CASSLARVGGSYNEQFF